This TCR beta chain stems from a study of OX40 agonist ivuxolimab in advanced cancers. General notes on the study: Ivuxolimab was an agonistic, fully human IgG2 monoclonal antibody directed against OX40 (CD134), a costimulatory receptor. Among the 50 to 55 dose-escalation patients, around 19 had hepatocellular carcinoma, 15 melanoma, 9 renal cell carcinoma and 9 head and neck cancer. Peripheral TCRbeta sequencing aimed to test whether ivuxolimab altered TCR sequence diversity and caused clonal T-cell expansion. Partial responses occurred in three dose-escalation patients: two with cutaneous melanoma and one with hepatocellular carcinoma. The monotherapy dose-escalation portion (N ≈ 50 patients) of the phase I ivuxolimab trial is reported in the paper. In the dose-escalation cohort, over 65% of patients were male, and the mean age was approximately 60 years, with a range of 23 to 79. Intravenous ivuxolimab was administered to patients every 2 weeks at six dose levels: 0.01, 0.1, 0.3, 1.5, 3 and 10 mg/kg. Patients were allowed to have had prior anti-PD-1, anti-PD-L1 or anti-CTLA-4 therapy, and 40% of the dose-escalation patients had previously received checkpoint inhibitors.

According to the germline V gene, CDR1 reads MDHEN and CDR2 reads SYDVKM. The CDR3 goes from the cysteine to the phenylalanine over 15 residues. CDR3 DNA is the only sequence kept; it has 45 bases, read in frame from the first base. V ends up 2 bases short and J 5 bases short, with an unmatched junction base count of 2. Genomic DNA was extracted from sorted cells for sequencing of the TCRbeta CDR3 region. The immunoSEQ Assay was used for sequencing of TCRbeta CDR3 regions. Not all clones reach the TCRdb copy of this immuneACCESS table, which keeps in-frame sequences only. Checked studies attribute under half of the gap to unresolved V genes and leave the rest unexplained. The sample profile shows some 77,000 clones; about 92% of them were found once. The leading ten clones occupy 1.5% to 2% of the sample. Summary of the overall study and its limitations: Partial responders in the 0.1-3.0 mg/kg groups had among the lowest normalized peripheral clonal expansion, especially among CD8+ T cells. Low levels of normalized T-cell clonal expansion were also seen in some patients who did not respond. After ivuxolimab, CD8+ T cells had more expanded clones than CD4+ T cells on average. Clonal expansion of both CD4+ and CD8+ blood T cells was observed from baseline to week 6 at doses 0.1 to 3.0 mg/kg. Antigen specificity was not determined for the clonally expanded peripheral T cells.

The trial excluded patients who had a history of autoimmune disease or were on systemic immunosuppression. In every dose cohort, peripheral blood was drawn for TCR sequencing at baseline, cycle 4 day 1, and cycle 7 day 1. Samples came from an open-label, multicenter, first-in-human phase I dose-escalation trial of ivuxolimab. The trial enrolled adults with locally advanced or metastatic head and neck squamous cell, hepatocellular, melanoma or renal cell carcinoma. Before TCR sequencing, CD4+ and CD8+ T cells were separately sorted from peripheral blood. Note on this clone: The antigen it recognizes is unknown. No per-base quality is available; no much larger clone lies one base away.

The rearrangement joined TRBV28 to TRBJ2-3; 12 middle bases align to TRBD2. This receptor was obtained from an adult with an advanced solid tumor such as melanoma, head and neck, liver or kidney cancer. The specimen was CD4+ or CD8+ T cells sorted from blood, collected in a trial of the OX40 agonist ivuxolimab. This receptor carries the CDR3 CASSLGTSGLDTQYF. The bases read TGTGCCAGCAGTTTAGGGACTAGCGGGTTAGATACGCAGTATTTT.